Given below is one T cell receptor (beta chain) in context. Antigen unknown. V was shortened by 1 base and J by 0 bases, with 15 bases between the two germline ends. The CDR3 is 17 residues long. The germline CDR1 and CDR2 sequences are SNHLY and FYNNEI. This sample is part of a study of graft-versus-host responses after intestinal transplantation. The method was immunoSEQ multiplex PCR; TCRdb's version includes in-frame clones alone and lacks a portion of them. This table has 85,000 to 110,000 clones, 93% appearing once. The sequencing used unstimulated CD8+ T cells sorted from spleen or lymph node cells, collected before intestinal transplant. This sequence joins TRBV2 and TRBJ1-2, with D unresolved. The clonotype comes from a human donor who received an intestinal transplant. CDR3 sequence: CASSEVLDILANYGYTF. DNA of the CDR3: TGTGCCAGCAGTGAAGTCCTAGACATCCTCGCTAACTATGGCTACACCTTC.